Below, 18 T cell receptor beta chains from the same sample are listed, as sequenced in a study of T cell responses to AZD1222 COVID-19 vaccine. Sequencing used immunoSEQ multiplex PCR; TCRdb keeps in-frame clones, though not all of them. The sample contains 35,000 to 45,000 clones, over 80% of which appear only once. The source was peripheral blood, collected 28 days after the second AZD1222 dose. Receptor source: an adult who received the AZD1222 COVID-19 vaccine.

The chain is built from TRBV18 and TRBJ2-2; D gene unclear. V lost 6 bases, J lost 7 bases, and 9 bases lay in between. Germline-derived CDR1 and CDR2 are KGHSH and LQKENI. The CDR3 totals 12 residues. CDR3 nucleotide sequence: TGTGCCAGCTCTATAATGGGCGGGGAGCTGTTTTTT. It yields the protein CASSIMGGELFF. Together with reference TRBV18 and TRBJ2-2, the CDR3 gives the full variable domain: NAGVMQNPRHLVRRRGQEARLRCSPMKGHSHVYWYRQLPEEGLKFMVYLQKENIIDESGMPKERFSAEFPKEGPSILRIQQVVRGDSAAYFCASSIMGGELFFGEGSRLTVL.

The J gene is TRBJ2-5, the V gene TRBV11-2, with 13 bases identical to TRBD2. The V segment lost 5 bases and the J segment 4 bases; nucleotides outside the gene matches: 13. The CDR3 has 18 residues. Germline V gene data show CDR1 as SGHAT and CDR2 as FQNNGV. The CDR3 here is CASSPRTSGGFRGETQYF. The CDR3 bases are TGTGCCAGCAGCCCCAGGACTAGCGGGGGTTTTCGTGGAGAGACCCAGTACTTC.

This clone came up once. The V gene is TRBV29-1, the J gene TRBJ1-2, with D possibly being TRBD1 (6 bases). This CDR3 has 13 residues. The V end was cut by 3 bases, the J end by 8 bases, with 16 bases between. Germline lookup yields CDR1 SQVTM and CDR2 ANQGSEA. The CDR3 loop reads CSVEPTGLGGYTF. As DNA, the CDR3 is TGCAGCGTTGAGCCTACAGGGTTGGGAGGCTACACCTTC.

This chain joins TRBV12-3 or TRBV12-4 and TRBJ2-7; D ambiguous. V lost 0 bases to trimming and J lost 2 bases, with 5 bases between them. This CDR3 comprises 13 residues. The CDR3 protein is CASSLADPYEQYF. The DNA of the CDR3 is TGTGCCAGCAGTTTAGCGGACCCCTACGAGCAGTACTTC.

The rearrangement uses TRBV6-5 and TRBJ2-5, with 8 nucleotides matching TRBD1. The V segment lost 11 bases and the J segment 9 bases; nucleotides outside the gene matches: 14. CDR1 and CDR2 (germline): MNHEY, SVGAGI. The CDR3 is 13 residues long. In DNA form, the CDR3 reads TGTGCCGGACAGGACAGGGCCCAAGAAGCCCAGTACTTC. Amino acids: CAGQDRAQEAQYF.

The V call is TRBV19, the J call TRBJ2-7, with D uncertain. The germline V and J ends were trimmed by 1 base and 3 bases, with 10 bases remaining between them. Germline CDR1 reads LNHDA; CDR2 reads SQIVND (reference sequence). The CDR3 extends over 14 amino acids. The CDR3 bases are TGTGCCAGTAGTATAGGTTCTGGGTTCTACGAGCAGTACTTC. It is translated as CASSIGSGFYEQYF.

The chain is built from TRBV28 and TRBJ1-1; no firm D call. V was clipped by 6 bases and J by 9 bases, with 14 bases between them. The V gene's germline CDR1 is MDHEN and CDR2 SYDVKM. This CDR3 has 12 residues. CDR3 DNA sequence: TGTGCCAGCAGCGCAGTGGAGAGTCAAGCTTTCTTT. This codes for CASSAVESQAFF.

The DNA of the CDR3 is TGCAGCGTCTCCGAGGGACTTAGCCGTGAAAAACTGTTTTTT. Translated, it gives CSVSEGLSREKLFF. The gene calls are TRBV29-1 and TRBJ1-4, with D perhaps TRBD1 (5 bases). This CDR3 has 14 amino acids. Germline V gene data show CDR1 as SQVTM and CDR2 as ANQGSEA. Trimming shortened V by 6 bases and J by 7 bases, and 18 bases separated the two germline ends.

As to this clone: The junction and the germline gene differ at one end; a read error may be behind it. CDR3 protein: CSSRAGTVGYEQYF. CDR3 in DNA: TGCTCCAGCAGGGCCGGGACTGTCGGCTACGAGCAGTACTTC. The rearrangement links TRBV2 to TRBJ2-7, with D possibly TRBD2 on 6 matching bases. Germline assignment: CDR1 SNHLY and CDR2 FYNNEI. The length of the CDR3 is 14 residues.

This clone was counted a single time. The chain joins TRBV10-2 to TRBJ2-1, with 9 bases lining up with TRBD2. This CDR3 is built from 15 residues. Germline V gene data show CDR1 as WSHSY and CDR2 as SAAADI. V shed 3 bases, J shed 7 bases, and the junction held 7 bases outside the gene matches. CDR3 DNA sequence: TGCGCCAGCAGTGAATTCGGGACTAGCAGGAATGAGCAGTTCTTC. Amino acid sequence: CASSEFGTSRNEQFF.

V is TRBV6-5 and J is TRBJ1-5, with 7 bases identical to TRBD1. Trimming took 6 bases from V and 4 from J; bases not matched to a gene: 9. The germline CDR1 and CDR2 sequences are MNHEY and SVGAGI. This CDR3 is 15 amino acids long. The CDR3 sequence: CASRPDRARNQPQHF. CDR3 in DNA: TGTGCCAGCAGACCCGACAGGGCGCGGAATCAGCCCCAGCATTTT.

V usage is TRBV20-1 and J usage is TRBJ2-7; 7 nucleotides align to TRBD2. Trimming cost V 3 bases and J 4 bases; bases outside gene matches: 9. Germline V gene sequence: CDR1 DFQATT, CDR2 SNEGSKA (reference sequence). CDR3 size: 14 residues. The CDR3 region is CSASVGLAVYEQYF. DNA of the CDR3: TGCAGTGCTAGTGTAGGGCTAGCGGTGTACGAGCAGTACTTC.

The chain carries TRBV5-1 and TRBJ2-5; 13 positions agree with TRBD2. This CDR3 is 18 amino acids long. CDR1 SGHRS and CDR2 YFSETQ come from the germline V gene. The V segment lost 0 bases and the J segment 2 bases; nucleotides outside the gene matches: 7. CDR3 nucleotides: TGCGCCAGCAGCTTGGACTTCAGACTAGCGGGGGGTCAAGAGACCCAGTACTTC. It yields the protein CASSLDFRLAGGQETQYF.

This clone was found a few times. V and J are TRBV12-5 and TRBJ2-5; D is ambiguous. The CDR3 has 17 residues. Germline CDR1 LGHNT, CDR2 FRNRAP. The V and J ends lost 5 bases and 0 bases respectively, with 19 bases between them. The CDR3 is CASGPGPQVGYQETQYF. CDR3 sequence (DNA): TGTGCTAGTGGTCCTGGCCCTCAGGTGGGGTACCAAGAGACCCAGTACTTC.

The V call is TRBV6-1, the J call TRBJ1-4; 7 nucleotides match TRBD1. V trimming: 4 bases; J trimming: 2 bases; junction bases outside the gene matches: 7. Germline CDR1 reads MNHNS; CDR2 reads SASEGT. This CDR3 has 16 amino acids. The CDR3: CASSAYDRATNEKLFF. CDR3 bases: TGTGCCAGCAGTGCCTACGACAGGGCCACTAATGAAAAACTGTTTTTT.

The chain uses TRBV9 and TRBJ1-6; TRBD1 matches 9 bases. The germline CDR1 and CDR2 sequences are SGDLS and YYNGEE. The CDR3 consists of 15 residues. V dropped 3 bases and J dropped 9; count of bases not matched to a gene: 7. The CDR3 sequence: CASSDRPGQGSPLHF. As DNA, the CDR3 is TGTGCCAGCAGCGACCGACCGGGACAGGGTTCACCCCTCCACTTT.

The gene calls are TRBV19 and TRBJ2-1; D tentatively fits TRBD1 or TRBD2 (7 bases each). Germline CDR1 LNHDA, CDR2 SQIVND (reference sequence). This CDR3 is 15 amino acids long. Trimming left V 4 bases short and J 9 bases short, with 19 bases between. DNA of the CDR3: TGTGCCAGTAGTAGGAAGACAGGGAGGGTTAGTGAGCAGTTCTTC. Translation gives CASSRKTGRVSEQFF.

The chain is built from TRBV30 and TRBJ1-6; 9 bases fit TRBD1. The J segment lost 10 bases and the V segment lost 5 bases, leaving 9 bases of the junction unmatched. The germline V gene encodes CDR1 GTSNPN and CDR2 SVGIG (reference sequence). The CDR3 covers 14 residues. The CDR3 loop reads CAWHPGQGNSPLHF. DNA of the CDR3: TGTGCCTGGCATCCCGGACAGGGGAACTCACCCCTCCACTTT.